This T cell receptor beta chain appears in the sequencing data of a study of T cell repertoires in cytomegalovirus infection. The overall study: CMV epitopes that were recently identified and HLA-C-restricted were used alongside well-studied HLA-B-restricted ones. Matching HLA type and CMV infection were both indicated by public TCR beta signatures. Study-level results: Across the ex vivo response, the dominant clonotypes were HLA-C-restricted CMV-specific TCR beta clonotypes.

As to this clonotype: Its specificity is unknown.

Each CDR3 protein gets one entry after TCRdb re-called the reads with MiXCR. The sample has 50,000 to 65,000 distinct CDR3 sequences; roughly 20% are singletons. In germline, CDR1 is MNHEY, CDR2 SMNVEV (reference sequence). This CDR3 spans 17 amino acids. Losses at the gene ends were 0 bases for V and 1 base for J; bases not matched to a gene: 8. The chain combines TRBV27 with TRBJ1-1, with 7 bases identical to TRBD1. Sequencing was performed on CD8+ T cells from cultured PBMCs, taken from culture after CMV antigen stimulation. This clonotype was obtained from a human donor in good health (CMV status not recorded). Some clones in this sample may be carry-over from other donors' samples. CDR3 amino acids: CASSLSPPTGWNTEAFF. For the CDR3, the DNA is TGTGCCAGCAGTTTATCTCCCCCGACAGGGTGGAACACTGAAGCTTTCTTT.